This T cell receptor beta chain originates from a study of T cells in narcolepsy (dated by TCRdb to the late 2010s). Background for the entire study: Patients with narcolepsy type 1 or type 2 (NT1, NT2) were enrolled in the study together with healthy control donors. To look for autoreactive T cells in narcolepsy patients that target self-antigens of hypocretin neurons (hypocretin, TRIB2), the study used TCR Vbeta sequencing to follow clonotypes in blood and CSF.

Overall study results and their limits: Some blood memory CD4+ repertoires from patients and controls contained no sequences matching autoreactive T cell clones. According to the report, autoreactive clonotypes were detected serially in the blood of the same patients and of different patients, but not in healthy controls. HCRT-specific and TRIB2-specific autoreactive clonotypes were highlighted in plots that compared CD4+ T cell clonotypes in CSF versus blood from the same patient. Numbers of sequenced blood memory CD4+ clonotypes were comparable, averaging about 40,000 in patients and approximately 30,000 in controls.

CDR1 and CDR2, looked up from the germline V gene, are SGHRS and YFSETQ. Trimming removed 4 bases from V and 7 bases from J; the gene matches leave 8 bases unexplained. From the cysteine up to the phenylalanine, the CDR3 has a length of 14 residues. Only CDR3 DNA is held: 42 bases, read in frame from base 1. The library was obtained by the immunoSEQ multiplex PCR assay. The clones in this table, taken by TCRdb from immuneACCESS, are in-frame only. Not every clone is retained; where verified, under half of the shortfall comes from an unresolved V gene, and the cause of the rest is unknown. Across this sample there are roughly 20,000 clones, with roughly four fifths seen only once. The biggest ten clones account for 4.2% of the sample. Memory CD4+ T cells were sorted ex vivo from peripheral blood of narcolepsy patients and healthy controls for TCR Vbeta sequencing. To note about this clone: What this receptor recognizes is not known. No base quality values were provided; no much bigger clone lies one nucleotide off.

This TCR came from a human donor in good health. The sequencing input was memory (CD45RA-) CD4+ T cells from blood. In light of the paper, this sample's cell subset or site label describes: memory T cells sorted ex vivo from peripheral blood. Recombination linked TRBV5-1 to TRBJ1-2, with 9 junctional bases fitting TRBD1. The CDR3 protein: CASSPGQGPIGYTF. The nucleotide sequence reads as follows: TGCGCCAGCAGCCCAGGACAGGGGCCTATTGGCTACACCTTC.